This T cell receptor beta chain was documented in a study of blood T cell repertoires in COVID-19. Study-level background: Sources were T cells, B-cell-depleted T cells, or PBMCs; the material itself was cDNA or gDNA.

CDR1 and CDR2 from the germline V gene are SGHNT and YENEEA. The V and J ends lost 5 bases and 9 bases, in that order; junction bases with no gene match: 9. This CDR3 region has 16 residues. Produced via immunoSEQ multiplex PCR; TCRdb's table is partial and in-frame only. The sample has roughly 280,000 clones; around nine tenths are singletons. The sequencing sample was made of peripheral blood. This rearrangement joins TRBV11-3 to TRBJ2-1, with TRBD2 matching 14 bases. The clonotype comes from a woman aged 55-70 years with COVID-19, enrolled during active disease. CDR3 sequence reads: CASSARGTSGSGEQFF. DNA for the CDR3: TGTGCCAGCAGCGCTCGCGGGACTAGCGGGAGCGGTGAGCAGTTCTTC.